One sample yielded the 15 T cell receptor beta chains listed below, sequenced in a study of type 1 regulatory T cells (dated by TCRdb to the early 2020s). Sequencing was performed on an Illumina MiSeq. TCRdb took the public reads, trimmed them with fastp at Q25, ran MiXCR for clone calling and kept in-frame beta chains. Identical CDR3 protein sequences are pooled into one entry, listed with their most common genes and DNA. The table for this sample lists around 65,000 distinct CDR3 sequences; roughly half of them were counted only once. The ten top clones hold about 2% of the sample. Their specific antigens are unknown. Sequencing used cultured non-Tr1 T cells, either the whole culture or a sorted T cell fraction (not recorded which). The cell subset or site label on this specimen signifies: non-Tr1 population from the T-allo10 product. These receptors were collected from a human donor in good health.

V usage is TRBV6-1 and J usage is TRBJ1-2, with unresolved D. CDR3 size: 15 residues. Germline V CDR1 and CDR2: MNHNS, SASEGT. Trimming pared 8 bases from V and 4 bases from J, leaving 20 bases between. CDR3 bases: TGTGCCAGCTTGGACCGGGCCAAGGTAATCTATGGCTACACCTTC. This encodes CASLDRAKVIYGYTF.

Only a few counts were recorded for this clonotype. The J gene is TRBJ2-7, the V gene TRBV10-3; 7 bases are a match to TRBD1. In germline, CDR1 is ENHRY, CDR2 SYGVKD. CDR3 length: 15 amino acids. J gave up 0 bases and V 4 bases, and 6 bases lay outside the gene matches. The CDR3 bases are TGTGCCATCAGTGGGGGACAGTTTAGCTCCTACGAGCAGTACTTC. This sequence encodes CAISGGQFSSYEQYF.

Ten or more counts support this clonotype. This chain links TRBV5-1 with TRBJ1-2; D is uncertain. V gave up 0 bases and J gave up 4 bases, with 10 bases separating them. CDR3 size: 14 residues. The germline V gene encodes CDR1 SGHRS and CDR2 YFSETQ. The CDR3 DNA reads as TGCGCCAGCAGCTTGGTGCCGGAGATCTATGGCTACACCTTC. It codes for CASSLVPEIYGYTF.

The J gene is TRBJ2-3, the V gene TRBV20-1; the match to TRBD2 covers 7 bases. The CDR3 contains 13 residues. Losses at the gene ends were 5 bases for V and 4 bases for J; bases not matched to a gene: 6. Germline assignment: CDR1 DFQATT and CDR2 SNEGSKA (reference sequence). The CDR3 nucleotides read TGCAGTGCTTGGGGGGGAGGGGCAGATACGCAGTATTTT. Residues: CSAWGGGADTQYF.

The chain employs TRBV7-9 and TRBJ2-3, with D unclear. This CDR3 contains 14 residues. Trimming left V 2 bases short and J 2 bases short, with 8 bases between. Per germline, CDR1 SEHNR and CDR2 FQNEAQ (reference sequence). CDR3 region: CASSLLGTTDTQYF. The CDR3 DNA reads TGTGCCAGCAGCTTACTAGGTACCACAGATACGCAGTATTTT. Using reference TRBV7-9 and TRBJ2-3 for the parts outside the CDR3, the full variable domain is DTGVSQNPRHKITKRGQNVTFRCDPISEHNRLYWYRQTLGQGPEFLTYFQNEAQLEKSRLLSDRFSAERPKGSFSTLEIQRTEQGDSAMYLCASSLLGTTDTQYFGPGTRLTVL.

The table lists this clonotype with a few counts. CDR3 DNA sequence: TGCAGTGCTTCCTCTTTCCGGACAACCTACGAGCAGTACTTC. Translated, it gives CSASSFRTTYEQYF. This chain links TRBV20-1 with TRBJ2-7; D possibly corresponds to TRBD1 (5 bases). This CDR3 has 14 residues. Trimming shortened V by 5 bases and J by 2 bases, and 16 bases separated the two germline ends. Looked up from germline, CDR1 is DFQATT and CDR2 is SNEGSKA (reference sequence).

J is TRBJ2-7 and V is TRBV6-1, with D perhaps TRBD1 (6 bases). V lost 4 bases, J lost 1 base, and 8 bases lay in between. Germline loops: CDR1 MNHNS, CDR2 SASEGT. CDR3 length equals 13 residues. The CDR3 DNA follows: TGTGCCAGCAGTGGGGACATGTCCTACGAGCAGTACTTC. Residues: CASSGDMSYEQYF.

The CDR3 region is CSASPTGIRNSPLHF. CDR3 nucleotide sequence: TGCAGTGCTAGCCCTACAGGGATCCGTAATTCACCCCTCCACTTT. The chain employs TRBV20-1 and TRBJ1-6; TRBD1 is a possible D gene (6 bases). V lost 3 bases to trimming and J lost 6 bases, with 15 bases between them. CDR1 and CDR2 (germline): DFQATT, SNEGSKA (reference sequence). The CDR3 loop spans 15 amino acids.

The V call is TRBV20-1, the J call TRBJ1-1; the D is unclear. The V end lost 0 bases, the J end lost 1 base, and 9 bases lay between the germline ends. The CDR3 runs to 14 residues. Looked up from germline, CDR1 is DFQATT and CDR2 is SNEGSKA (reference sequence). CDR3 DNA: TGCAGTGCTAGAGATCATAGAGGGAACACTGAAGCTTTCTTT. This sequence encodes CSARDHRGNTEAFF.

The chain carries TRBV13 and TRBJ2-2; TRBD2 is a possible D gene (6 bases). The CDR3 consists of 15 residues. V shed 5 bases and J shed 5 bases, with 15 bases lying between them. Looked up from germline, CDR1 is PRHDT and CDR2 is FYEKMQ (reference sequence). CDR3 DNA sequence: TGTGCCAGCAGCCCCCCGGGACTGATAACCGGGGAGCTGTTTTTT. It encodes CASSPPGLITGELFF.

The chain uses TRBV5-4 and TRBJ1-1; the D is unclear. The V end was cut by 2 bases, the J end by 1 base, with 6 bases between. CDR1 and CDR2 from the germline V gene are SGHNT and YYREEE (reference sequence). This CDR3 has 13 residues. The CDR3 protein is CASSLEKNTEAFF. The CDR3 coding sequence is TGTGCCAGCAGCTTAGAGAAGAACACTGAAGCTTTCTTT.

The rearrangement uses TRBV15 and TRBJ2-5; TRBD1 is a possible D gene (5 bases). The CDR3 runs 15 residues. CDR1 and CDR2 from the germline V gene are LNHNV and YYDKDF (reference sequence). The V end lost 4 bases, the J end lost 5 bases, and 17 bases lay between the germline ends. The CDR3 DNA sequence: TGTGCCACCAGCAAACAACTCAGGGATGGGGAGACCCAGTACTTC. Its translation: CATSKQLRDGETQYF.

This chain joins TRBV5-1 and TRBJ1-2; 8 bases match TRBD1. The CDR3 totals 12 residues. V shed 3 bases, J shed 5 bases, and the junction held 0 bases outside the gene matches. Germline-derived CDR1 and CDR2 are SGHRS and YFSETQ. The CDR3 region has the DNA TGCGCCAGCAGCTGGACAGGGTATGGCTACACCTTC. This encodes CASSWTGYGYTF.

The J gene is TRBJ2-1, the V gene TRBV7-3, with TRBD2 identical over 7 bases. CDR3 length equals 14 residues. The germline V gene encodes CDR1 SGHTA and CDR2 FQGTGA. After removal of 3 bases from V and 10 bases from J, the junction contained 9 bases not matched to a gene. In DNA form, the CDR3 reads TGTGCCAGCAGCTTGGGGACCGGGCGGGGGGAGCAGTTCTTC. It encodes CASSLGTGRGEQFF. Full variable domain (rest looked up from reference TRBV7-3 and TRBJ2-1): GAGVSQTPSNKVTEKGKYVELRCDPISGHTALYWYRQSLGQGPEFLIYFQGTGAADDSGLPNDRFFAVRPEGSVSTLKIQRTERGDSAVYLCASSLGTGRGEQFFGPGTRLTVL.

V gene TRBV20-1 combines with J gene TRBJ1-5; D is possibly TRBD1 (5 bases). Germline lookup yields CDR1 DFQATT and CDR2 SNEGSKA (reference sequence). Trimming took 3 bases from V and 7 from J, leaving 22 bases between them. This CDR3 spans 16 amino acids. CDR3 amino acids: CSASDRLTGLKQPQHF. DNA for the CDR3: TGCAGTGCTAGTGATCGCCTTACAGGACTAAAACAGCCCCAGCATTTT.